Described below is a single TCR beta chain sequence and its context. The target antigen is unknown. These data come from a study of T-cell reconstitution after alpha-beta-depleted transplantation in children. Overall study findings and caveats: A year post-transplant, T-cell counts and diversity derived mostly from newly produced T cells. Expanded graft clones numbering several hundred reportedly gave rise to alpha-beta T cells about two months after transplant.

This CDR3 is 16 amino acids long. Looked up from germline, CDR1 is SGHTA and CDR2 is FQGNSA. The junction had 3 bases not matched to a gene; V was cut back by 1 base and J by 5 bases. Preparation of the TCRbeta library used unique molecular identifiers. Each CDR3 protein is one row after TCRdb ran MiXCR on the PCR reads. Of a few hundred thousand distinct CDR3 sequences in the sample, 10% to 15% are singletons; the top ten hold about 2.2%. The specimen was PBMCs, mostly from graft donor cells, collected 360 days after TCRalphabeta/CD19-depleted stem cell transplant. The chain uses TRBV7-2 and TRBJ2-5; 14 nucleotides match TRBD2. The TCR originated in a male patient under 18 who had a stem cell transplant for acute myeloid leukemia, so the T cells may come from the graft donor. CDR3 sequence: CASSLGGLAGAETQYF. CDR3 DNA: TGTGCCAGCAGCTTAGGGGGACTAGCGGGAGCGGAGACCCAGTACTTC.